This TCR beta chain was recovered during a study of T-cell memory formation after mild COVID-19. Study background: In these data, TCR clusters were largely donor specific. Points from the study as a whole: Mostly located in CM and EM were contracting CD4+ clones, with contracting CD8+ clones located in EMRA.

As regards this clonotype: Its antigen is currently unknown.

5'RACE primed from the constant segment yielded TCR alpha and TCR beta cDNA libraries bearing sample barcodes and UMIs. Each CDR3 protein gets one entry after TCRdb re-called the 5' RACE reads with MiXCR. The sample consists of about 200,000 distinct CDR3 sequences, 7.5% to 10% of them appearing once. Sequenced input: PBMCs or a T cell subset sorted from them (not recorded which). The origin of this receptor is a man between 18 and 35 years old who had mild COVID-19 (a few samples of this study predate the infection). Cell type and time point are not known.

This chain's CDR3 is CASSYSGQAGNTIYF. DNA for the CDR3: TGTGCCAGCAGTTACTCGGGACAGGCTGGAAACACCATATATTTT. The chain joins TRBV6-6 to TRBJ1-3; 8 bases line up with TRBD1. The CDR3 spans 15 residues. V dropped 0 bases and J dropped 2; count of bases not matched to a gene: 0. From germline, CDR1 is MNHNY and CDR2 SVGAGI (reference sequence).